This entry describes one TCR beta chain. This entry comes from a study of blood T cell repertoires in COVID-19. Study at large: Material from acute and convalescent COVID-19 was sourced from the United States, Italy and Spain. Sample material is recorded as cDNA or gDNA derived from T cells, B-cell-depleted T cells, or PBMCs.

Study processing details: Nucleated cell number was recorded as an estimate derived from reference gene primer amplification. Profiling relied on immunoSEQ multiplex PCR, and the TCRdb table lists in-frame clones only, not all of them. V, J and clone size reflect that table, while D and trimming were determined from the DNA. The sample lists approximately 50,000 clones, about 92% seen once, with about 3.8% in the top ten. The CDR3 spans 14 residues. Germline V gene data show CDR1 as ENHRY and CDR2 as SYGVKD. V lost 6 bases to trimming and J lost 5 bases; unmatched junction nucleotides: 8. The TCR comes from a human donor in a cohort sampled during active COVID-19. This rearrangement joins TRBV10-3 to TRBJ2-5, with TRBD1 identical over 8 bases. The sequencing sample was made of peripheral blood. The CDR3, as DNA: TGTGCCATCAGCCCGCAGGGGGCGGGGGAGACCCAGTACTTC. This encodes CAISPQGAGETQYF.